These 26 T cell receptor beta chains came from one sample sequenced in a study of shared clonotypes between healthy human individuals. Produced via immunoSEQ multiplex PCR; TCRdb's table is partial and in-frame only. The sample yields some 1,400,000 clones, approximately 96% seen once. What was sequenced was naive CD4+ T cells sorted from blood. Subset in this sample: CD45RA+ positively selected. These receptors were taken from a man aged 25-45 years in good health.

The chain joins TRBV6-6 to TRBJ1-2, with 8 bases that match TRBD1. The ends lost 9 bases at V and 0 bases at J; junction bases unmatched: 3. CDR1 and CDR2 from the germline V gene are MNHNY and SVGAGI (reference sequence). The CDR3 consists of 13 residues. In DNA, the CDR3 is TGTGCCAGTGGACAGGGACCTAACTATGGCTACACCTTC. This gives the protein CASGQGPNYGYTF.

The rearrangement uses TRBV4-3 and TRBJ2-2, with unresolved D. Germline assignment: CDR1 LGHNA and CDR2 YSLEER. This CDR3 comprises 15 residues. V was shortened by 3 bases and J by 0 bases, with 8 bases between the two germline ends. CDR3 residues: CASSQTSANTGELFF. The DNA of the CDR3 is TGCGCCAGCAGCCAGACCTCCGCGAACACCGGGGAGCTGTTTTTT.

With respect to this clone: Germline is not matched at one junction end, which may reflect a read error. The chain links TRBV5-6 to TRBJ1-1; 8 bases agree with TRBD1. This CDR3 region has 14 residues. Germline V lookup: CDR1 SGHDT, CDR2 YYEEEE. Here the CDR3 reads CASRLGQEGSEAFF. CDR3 DNA sequence: TGTGCCAGCAGGTTGGGACAGGAGGGCTCTGAAGCTTTCTTT. The entire variable domain, with the rest obtained from reference TRBV5-6 and TRBJ1-1, is as follows: DAGVTQSPTHLIKTRGQQVTLRCSPKSGHDTVSWYQQALGQGPQFIFQYYEEEERQRGNFPDRFSGHQFPNYSSELNVNALLLGDSALYLCASRLGQEGSEAFFGQGTRLTVV.

The J gene is TRBJ2-7, the V gene TRBV27; TRBD1 aligns across 8 bases. V trimming: 0 bases; J trimming: 4 bases; junction bases outside the gene matches: 14. The length of the CDR3 is 18 residues. Per the germline V gene, CDR1 is MNHEY and CDR2 is SMNVEV (reference sequence). Here the CDR3 reads CASSLSDRGPLFLYEQYF. The CDR3, as DNA: TGTGCCAGCAGTTTATCTGACAGGGGACCGCTATTTCTGTACGAGCAGTACTTC.

The chain employs TRBV27 and TRBJ2-5, with D possibly being TRBD2 (6 bases). With 8 bases removed from V and 7 bases from J, the gap between germline ends came to 11 bases. CDR1 is MNHEY, CDR2 SMNVEV, per germline (reference sequence). The CDR3 length is 11 residues. CDR3 nucleotides: TGTGCCAGCGGCCCGCGGGGGACCCAGTACTTC. It is translated as CASGPRGTQYF.

The J gene is TRBJ2-3, the V gene TRBV10-2; D unresolved. The ends were cut back, 5 bases at V and 3 bases at J, with 6 bases in the middle. CDR1 WSHSY and CDR2 SAAADI come from the germline V gene. The CDR3 is made up of 12 amino acids. The CDR3 bases are TGCGCCAGCAGTTTATGGACAGATACGCAGTATTTT. It encodes CASSLWTDTQYF.

The gene calls are TRBV9 and TRBJ2-7, with D possibly being TRBD1 (6 bases). This CDR3 has 15 residues. With 4 bases removed from V and 4 bases from J, the gap between germline ends came to 18 bases. Looked up from germline, CDR1 is SGDLS and CDR2 is YYNGEE. CDR3 amino acids: CASSIGQTTSYEQYF. The CDR3 bases are TGTGCCAGCAGCATTGGACAGACTACAAGTTACGAGCAGTACTTC.

This chain joins TRBV28 and TRBJ2-7, with D maybe TRBD2 (5 bases). With 4 bases removed from V and 4 bases from J, the gap between germline ends came to 17 bases. The CDR3 contains 15 residues. The germline V gene encodes CDR1 MDHEN and CDR2 SYDVKM. For the CDR3, the DNA is TGTGCCAGCAGTTCCTCGTCTGCTAGAGGGTACGAGCAGTACTTC. Protein product: CASSSSSARGYEQYF. The full variable domain, completed using reference TRBV28 and TRBJ2-7, is DVKVTQSSRYLVKRTGEKVFLECVQDMDHENMFWYRQDPGLGLRLIYFSYDVKMKEKGDIPEGYSVSREKKERFSLILESASTNQTSMYLCASSSSSARGYEQYFGPGTRLTVT.

V is TRBV5-1 and J is TRBJ1-2; TRBD1 might be the D (5 bases). Germline V CDR1 and CDR2: SGHRS, YFSETQ. The CDR3 has 13 residues. V lost 0 bases and J 3 bases, leaving 6 bases between the germline ends. The CDR3 here is CASSLGTHYGYTF. The CDR3 DNA follows: TGCGCCAGCAGCTTGGGGACACACTATGGCTACACCTTC.

The genes are TRBV6-5 and TRBJ2-1, with D maybe TRBD2 (6 bases). Germline loops: CDR1 MNHEY, CDR2 SVGAGI. This CDR3 has 16 residues. Trimming removed 1 base from V and 1 base from J, with 11 bases in between. This CDR3 is CASSYLTSLSYNEQFF. The CDR3 DNA sequence: TGTGCCAGCAGTTACTTAACTAGCTTGTCCTACAATGAGCAGTTCTTC.

V usage is TRBV19 and J usage is TRBJ2-7; 9 positions match TRBD2. Trimming at V came to 4 bases and at J to 6 bases, leaving 10 bases not matched to a gene. Germline-derived CDR1 and CDR2 are LNHDA and SQIVND (reference sequence). CDR3 length: 15 amino acids. CDR3 nucleotide sequence: TGTGCCAGTAGTACTAAAAGCGGGAGGAGTGGCGAGCAGTACTTC. It yields the protein CASSTKSGRSGEQYF.

V usage is TRBV6-5 and J usage is TRBJ2-7; 7 nucleotides match TRBD2. Germline V gene data show CDR1 as MNHEY and CDR2 as SVGAGI. The CDR3 runs to 14 residues. CDR3 nucleotide sequence: TGTGCAGCCGCTTGGCAGCGGGGACCCTACGAGCAGTACTTC. Translating gives CAAAWQRGPYEQYF.

Concerning this clone: Other DNA sequences in the sample encode the same CDR3. This sequence joins TRBV28 and TRBJ1-2; D unclear. CDR1 and CDR2 (germline): MDHEN, SYDVKM. V was trimmed by 3 bases and J by 4 bases, leaving 9 bases between them. The CDR3 length is 13 residues. The CDR3 here is CASSLRQSYGYTF. The CDR3, as DNA: TGTGCCAGCAGTTTGAGGCAGAGCTATGGCTACACCTTC.

The V gene is TRBV5-6, the J gene TRBJ2-7, with D perhaps TRBD1 (5 bases). Trimming took 4 bases from V and 2 from J, leaving 16 bases between them. This CDR3 has 15 amino acids. From germline, CDR1 is SGHDT and CDR2 YYEEEE. The CDR3 spells CASSIKPGLPYEQYF. The CDR3 DNA reads as TGTGCCAGCAGCATAAAACCAGGGCTGCCCTACGAGCAGTACTTC.

This chain joins TRBV25-1 and TRBJ2-1, with TRBD2 matching 10 bases. The CDR3 length is 15 residues. The junction had 6 bases not matched to a gene; V was cut back by 3 bases and J by 7 bases. Germline assignment: CDR1 MGHDK and CDR2 SYGVNS. CDR3 nucleotides: TGTGCCAGCAGTGATCAGGCTAGCGGGAGAAATGAGCAGTTCTTC. It codes for CASSDQASGRNEQFF.

CDR3 coding DNA: TGTGCCAGCAGGGCCGTAAGCTCTGGAAACACCATATATTTT. Translated: CASRAVSSGNTIYF. The chain combines TRBV11-2 with TRBJ1-3; D ambiguous. Germline V gives CDR1 SGHAT, CDR2 FQNNGV. V shed 6 bases and J shed 0 bases, with 9 bases lying between them. The CDR3 has 14 residues.

The chain is built from TRBV10-3 and TRBJ1-1, with D perhaps matching TRBD1 (6 bases). CDR3 length: 13 amino acids. V lost 10 bases, J lost 5 bases, and 17 bases lay in between. CDR1 is ENHRY and CDR2 is SYGVKD in the germline V gene. The CDR3 sequence: CATDGGAGTEAFF. DNA of the CDR3: TGTGCCACGGATGGGGGGGCAGGGACTGAAGCTTTCTTT.

V gene TRBV27 combines with J gene TRBJ1-5, with 8 nucleotides matching TRBD1. The germline gives CDR1 MNHEY, CDR2 SMNVEV (reference sequence). CDR3 size: 15 residues. Unmatched junction bases numbered 8, after V lost 3 bases and J lost 7 bases. CDR3 sequence reads: CASSFRTGMGQPQHF. CDR3 DNA sequence: TGTGCCAGCAGTTTTAGGACAGGGATGGGGCAGCCCCAGCATTTT.

The rearrangement links TRBV5-1 to TRBJ1-2, with D unresolved. With 1 base removed from V and 2 bases from J, the gap between germline ends came to 9 bases. The CDR3 is 14 residues long. The germline gives CDR1 SGHRS, CDR2 YFSETQ. This chain's CDR3 is CASSLSEPNYGYTF. The DNA for the CDR3 is TGCGCCAGCAGCTTGAGTGAGCCAAACTATGGCTACACCTTC.

The chain has TRBV6-5 and TRBJ2-6; D remains ambiguous. Germline V gives CDR1 MNHEY, CDR2 SVGAGI. There are 15 residues in the CDR3. With 6 bases removed from V and 0 bases from J, the gap between germline ends came to 9 bases. As DNA, the CDR3 is TGTGCCAGCAGGGCATCGGCCTCTGGGGCCAACGTCCTGACTTTC. Its translation is CASRASASGANVLTF.

The J gene is TRBJ1-2, the V gene TRBV28; maybe TRBD1 (5 bases). V was shortened by 4 bases and J by 4 bases, with 13 bases between the two germline ends. CDR3 size: 14 residues. Germline V gene lookup returns CDR1 MDHEN and CDR2 SYDVKM. The CDR3 spells CASSSRPGLYGYTF. The DNA of the CDR3 is TGTGCCAGCAGTTCCCGCCCGGGACTCTATGGCTACACCTTC.

With respect to this clone: Other DNA sequences in the same sample also yield this CDR3. This chain links TRBV9 with TRBJ2-3, with TRBD2 matching over 13 bases. V shed 3 bases, J shed 0 bases, and the junction held 1 base outside the gene matches. The CDR3 spans 16 residues. Germline CDR1 reads SGDLS; CDR2 reads YYNGEE. In DNA, the CDR3 is TGTGCCAGCAGCGGGACTAGCGGGAGCAGCACAGATACGCAGTATTTT. It codes for CASSGTSGSSTDTQYF.

The chain employs TRBV2 and TRBJ2-1; D is unresolved. The V end was cut by 6 bases, the J end by 9 bases, with 12 bases between. Germline-derived CDR1 and CDR2 are SNHLY and FYNNEI. This CDR3 has 12 residues. CDR3 sequence reads: CASRQQTTEQFF. The CDR3 DNA follows: TGTGCCAGCAGACAGCAAACAACTGAGCAGTTCTTC.

The chain uses TRBV7-6 and TRBJ1-2, with TRBD1 as a possible D gene (6 bases). Germline loops: CDR1 SGHVS, CDR2 FNYEAQ. The CDR3 has 15 amino acids. Trimming left V 1 base short and J 7 bases short, with 16 bases between. CDR3 in DNA: TGTGCCAGCAGCTTAGACCGTGAGGGGGTTCGTGGCTACACCTTC. The encoded protein is CASSLDREGVRGYTF.

This rearrangement joins TRBV7-2 to TRBJ2-1, with 10 positions matching TRBD2. The CDR3 has 17 residues. In germline, CDR1 is SGHTA, CDR2 FQGNSA. J lost 8 bases, V lost 1 base, and 11 bases had no gene match. CDR3 nucleotide sequence: TGTGCCAGCAGCTTAGTTCCCAGCGGGAGGGGGAGGGATGAGCAGTTCTTC. Encoded protein: CASSLVPSGRGRDEQFF.

CDR3 nucleotide sequence: TGTGCCAGCAGCTTAGCGGTCGCCGGAGGCACAGGCTACGAGCAGTACTTC. Translating gives CASSLAVAGGTGYEQYF. The chain is built from TRBV7-6 and TRBJ2-7; the D gene could be TRBD1 or TRBD2 (5 bases each). Germline-derived CDR1 and CDR2 are SGHVS and FNYEAQ. The CDR3 contains 17 residues. V shed 0 bases and J shed 3 bases, with 18 bases lying between them.